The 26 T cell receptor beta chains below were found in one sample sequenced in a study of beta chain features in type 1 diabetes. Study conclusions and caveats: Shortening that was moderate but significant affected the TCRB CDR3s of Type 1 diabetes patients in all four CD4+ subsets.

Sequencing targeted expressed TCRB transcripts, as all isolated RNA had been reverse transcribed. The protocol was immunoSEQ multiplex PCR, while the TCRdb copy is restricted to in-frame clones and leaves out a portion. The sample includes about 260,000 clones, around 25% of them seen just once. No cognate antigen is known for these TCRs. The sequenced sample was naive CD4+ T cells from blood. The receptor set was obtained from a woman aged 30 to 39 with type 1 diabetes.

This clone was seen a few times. The CDR3 region has the DNA TGTGCCAGCAGCCACCGGACGGGATACGAGCAGTTCTTC. It translates to CASSHRTGYEQFF. The chain joins TRBV7-9 to TRBJ2-1; TRBD2 might be the D (5 bases). Germline CDR1 reads SEHNR; CDR2 reads FQNEAQ (reference sequence). This CDR3 region has 13 residues. Trimming cost V 5 bases and J 10 bases, with 15 bases left between them.

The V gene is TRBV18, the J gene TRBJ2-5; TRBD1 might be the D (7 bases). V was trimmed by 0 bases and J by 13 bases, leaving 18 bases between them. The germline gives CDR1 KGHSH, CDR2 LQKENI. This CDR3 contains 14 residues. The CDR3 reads CASSPPQGGPVTYF. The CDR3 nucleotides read TGTGCCAGCTCACCACCGCAGGGGGGTCCAGTGACGTACTTC.

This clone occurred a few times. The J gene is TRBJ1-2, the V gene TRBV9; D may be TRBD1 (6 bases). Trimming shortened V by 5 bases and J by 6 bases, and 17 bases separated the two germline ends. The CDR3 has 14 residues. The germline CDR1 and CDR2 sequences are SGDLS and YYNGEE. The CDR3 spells CASRSGQSKDGYTF. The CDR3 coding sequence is TGTGCCAGCAGAAGCGGACAGTCAAAGGATGGCTACACCTTC.

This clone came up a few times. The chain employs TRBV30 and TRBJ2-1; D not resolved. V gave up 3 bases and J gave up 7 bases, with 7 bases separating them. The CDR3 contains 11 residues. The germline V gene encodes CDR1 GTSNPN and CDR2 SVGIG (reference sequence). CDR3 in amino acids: CAWREWNEQFF. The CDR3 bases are TGTGCCTGGAGAGAGTGGAATGAGCAGTTCTTC.

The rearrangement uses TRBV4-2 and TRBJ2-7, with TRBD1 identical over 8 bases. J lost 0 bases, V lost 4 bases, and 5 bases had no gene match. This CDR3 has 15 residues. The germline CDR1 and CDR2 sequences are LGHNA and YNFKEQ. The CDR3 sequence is CASSLGQGLSYEQYF. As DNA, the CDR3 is TGTGCCAGCAGCCTTGGACAGGGACTCTCCTACGAGCAGTACTTC.

The CDR3 region is CASSPQYEQYF. CDR3 bases: TGTGCCAGCAGTCCCCAATACGAGCAGTACTTC. V usage is TRBV2 and J usage is TRBJ2-7; D not certain. The CDR3 sequence is 11 residues long. CDR1 and CDR2 (germline): SNHLY, FYNNEI. Trimming pared 5 bases from V and 4 bases from J, leaving 6 bases between.

The CDR3 reads CATSREARRVGYTF. For the CDR3, the DNA is TGTGCCACCAGCAGAGAGGCTAGGCGGGTTGGCTACACCTTC. The chain uses TRBV15 and TRBJ1-2, with D unclear. CDR1 LNHNV and CDR2 YYDKDF come from the germline V gene (reference sequence). Trimming removed 0 bases at V and 7 bases at J, with 12 bases between. This CDR3 is built from 14 residues. Filled out from reference TRBV15 and TRBJ1-2, the complete variable domain reads DAMVIQNPRYQVTQFGKPVTLSCSQTLNHNVMYWYQQKSSQAPKLLFHYYDKDFNNEADTPDNFQSRRPNTSFCFLDIRSPGLGDTAMYLCATSREARRVGYTFGSGTRLTVV.

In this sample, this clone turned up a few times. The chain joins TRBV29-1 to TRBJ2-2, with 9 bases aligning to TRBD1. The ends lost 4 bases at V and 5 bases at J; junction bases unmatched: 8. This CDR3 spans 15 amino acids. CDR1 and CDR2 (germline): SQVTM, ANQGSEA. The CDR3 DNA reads TGCAGCGTTGGTCTGGGAGGACAGGGGACCGGGGAGCTGTTTTTT. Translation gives CSVGLGGQGTGELFF.

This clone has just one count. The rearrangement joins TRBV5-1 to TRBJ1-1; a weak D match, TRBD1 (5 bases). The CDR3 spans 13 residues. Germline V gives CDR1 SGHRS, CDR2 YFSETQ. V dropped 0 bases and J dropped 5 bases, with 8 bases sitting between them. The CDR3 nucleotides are TGCGCCAGCAGCTTGGAGGGGCTTACTGAAGCTTTCTTT. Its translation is CASSLEGLTEAFF.

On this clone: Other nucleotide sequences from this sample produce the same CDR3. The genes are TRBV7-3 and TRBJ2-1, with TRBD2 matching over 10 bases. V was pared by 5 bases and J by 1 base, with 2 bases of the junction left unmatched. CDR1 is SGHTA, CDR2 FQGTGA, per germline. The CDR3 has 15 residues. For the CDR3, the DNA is TGTGCCAGCAGCCCTAGCGGGAGTTCCTACAATGAGCAGTTCTTC. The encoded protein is CASSPSGSSYNEQFF.

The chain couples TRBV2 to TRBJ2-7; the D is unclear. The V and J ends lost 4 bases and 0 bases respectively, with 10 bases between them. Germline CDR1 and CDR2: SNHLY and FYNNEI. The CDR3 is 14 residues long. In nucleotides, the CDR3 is TGTGCCAGCAGTGCCGACATTAGCTCCTACGAGCAGTACTTC. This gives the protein CASSADISSYEQYF.

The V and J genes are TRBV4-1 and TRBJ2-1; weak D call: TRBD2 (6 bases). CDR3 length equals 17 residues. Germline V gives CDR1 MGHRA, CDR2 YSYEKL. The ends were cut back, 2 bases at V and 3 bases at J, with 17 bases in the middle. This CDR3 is CASSQLMSGDVYNEQFF. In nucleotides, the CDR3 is TGCGCCAGCAGCCAACTTATGTCGGGAGACGTCTACAATGAGCAGTTCTTC.

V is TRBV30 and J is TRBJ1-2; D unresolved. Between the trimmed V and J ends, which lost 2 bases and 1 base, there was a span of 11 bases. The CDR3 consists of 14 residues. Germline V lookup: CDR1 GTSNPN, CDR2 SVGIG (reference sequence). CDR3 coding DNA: TGTGCCTGGAGTACGACCCGGGATAACTATGGCTACACCTTC. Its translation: CAWSTTRDNYGYTF. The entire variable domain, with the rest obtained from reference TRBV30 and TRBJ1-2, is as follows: SQTIHQWPATLVQPVGSPLSLECTVEGTSNPNLYWYRQAAGRGLQLLFYSVGIGQISSEVPQNLSASRPQDRQFILSSKKLLLSDSGFYLCAWSTTRDNYGYTFGSGTRLTVV.

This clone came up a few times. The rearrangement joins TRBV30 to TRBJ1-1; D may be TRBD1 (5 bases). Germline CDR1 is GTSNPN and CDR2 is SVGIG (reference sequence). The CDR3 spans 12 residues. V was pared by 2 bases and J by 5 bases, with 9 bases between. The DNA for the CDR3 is TGTGCCTGGAGTATGACAGTGACTGAAGCTTTCTTT. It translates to CAWSMTVTEAFF.

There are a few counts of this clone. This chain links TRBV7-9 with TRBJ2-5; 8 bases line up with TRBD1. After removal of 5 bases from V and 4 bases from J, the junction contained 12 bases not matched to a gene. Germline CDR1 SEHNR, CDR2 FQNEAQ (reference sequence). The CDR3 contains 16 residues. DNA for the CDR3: TGTGCCAGCAGCCCAGGACAGGGAGGTGTGGTAGAGACCCAGTACTTC. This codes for CASSPGQGGVVETQYF.

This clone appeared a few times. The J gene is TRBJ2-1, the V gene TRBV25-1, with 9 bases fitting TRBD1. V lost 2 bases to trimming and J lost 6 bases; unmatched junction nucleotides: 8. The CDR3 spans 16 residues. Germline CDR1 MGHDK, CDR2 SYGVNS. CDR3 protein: CASSELGDRVGNEQFF. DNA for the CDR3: TGTGCCAGCAGTGAACTGGGGGACAGGGTAGGCAATGAGCAGTTCTTC.

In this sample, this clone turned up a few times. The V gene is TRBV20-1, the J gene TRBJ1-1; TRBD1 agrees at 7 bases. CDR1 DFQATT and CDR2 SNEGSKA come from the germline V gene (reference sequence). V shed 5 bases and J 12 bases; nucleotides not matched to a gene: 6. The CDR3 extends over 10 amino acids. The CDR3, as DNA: TGCAGTGCTCTTAAGACAGGGCCTTTCTTT. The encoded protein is CSALKTGPFF.

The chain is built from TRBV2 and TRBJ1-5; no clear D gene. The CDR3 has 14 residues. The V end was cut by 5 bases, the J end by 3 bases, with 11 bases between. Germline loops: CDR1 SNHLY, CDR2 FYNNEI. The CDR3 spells CASSSQVDNQPQHF. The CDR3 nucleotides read TGTGCCAGCAGTAGCCAAGTAGACAATCAGCCCCAGCATTTT.

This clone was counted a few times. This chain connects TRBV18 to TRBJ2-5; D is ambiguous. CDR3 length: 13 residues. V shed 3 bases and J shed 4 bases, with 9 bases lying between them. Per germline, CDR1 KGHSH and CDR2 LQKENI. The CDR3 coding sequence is TGTGCCAGCTCACCGGCGGTAACAGAGACCCAGTACTTC. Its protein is CASSPAVTETQYF.

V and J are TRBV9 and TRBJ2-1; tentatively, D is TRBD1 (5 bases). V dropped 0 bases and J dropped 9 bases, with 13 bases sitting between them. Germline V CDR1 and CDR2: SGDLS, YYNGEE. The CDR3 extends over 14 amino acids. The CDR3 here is CASSVAPSRGEQFF. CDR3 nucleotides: TGTGCCAGCAGCGTAGCTCCGAGTAGGGGTGAGCAGTTCTTC. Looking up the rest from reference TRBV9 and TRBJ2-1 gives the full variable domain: DSGVTQTPKHLITATGQRVTLRCSPRSGDLSVYWYQQSLDQGLQFLIQYYNGEERAKGNILERFSAQQFPDLHSELNLSSLELGDSALYFCASSVAPSRGEQFFGPGTRLTVL.

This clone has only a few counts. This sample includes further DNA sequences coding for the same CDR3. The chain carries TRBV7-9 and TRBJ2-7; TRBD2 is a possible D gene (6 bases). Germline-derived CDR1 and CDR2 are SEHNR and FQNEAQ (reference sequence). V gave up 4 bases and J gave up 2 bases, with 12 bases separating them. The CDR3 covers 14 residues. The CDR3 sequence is CASSSSGSTYEQYF. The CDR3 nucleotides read TGTGCCAGCAGCTCGAGCGGGTCTACCTACGAGCAGTACTTC.

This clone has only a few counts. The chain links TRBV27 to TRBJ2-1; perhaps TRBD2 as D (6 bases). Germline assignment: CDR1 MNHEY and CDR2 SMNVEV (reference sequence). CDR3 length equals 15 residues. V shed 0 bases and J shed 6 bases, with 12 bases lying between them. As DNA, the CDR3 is TGTGCCAGCAGTTTATCGAGTAGCGGCCCCAATGAGCAGTTCTTC. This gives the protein CASSLSSSGPNEQFF.

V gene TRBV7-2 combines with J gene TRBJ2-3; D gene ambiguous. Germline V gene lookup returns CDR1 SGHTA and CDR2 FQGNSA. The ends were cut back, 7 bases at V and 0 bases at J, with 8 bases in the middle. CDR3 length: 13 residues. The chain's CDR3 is CASKTLSTDTQYF. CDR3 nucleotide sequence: TGTGCCAGCAAGACACTTAGCACAGATACGCAGTATTTT.

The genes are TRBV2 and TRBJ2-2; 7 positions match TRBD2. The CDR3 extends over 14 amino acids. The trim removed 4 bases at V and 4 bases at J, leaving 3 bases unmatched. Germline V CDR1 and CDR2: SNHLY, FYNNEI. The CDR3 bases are TGTGCCAGCAGTGCTCGACTAGCCACCGGGGAGCTGTTTTTT. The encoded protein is CASSARLATGELFF.

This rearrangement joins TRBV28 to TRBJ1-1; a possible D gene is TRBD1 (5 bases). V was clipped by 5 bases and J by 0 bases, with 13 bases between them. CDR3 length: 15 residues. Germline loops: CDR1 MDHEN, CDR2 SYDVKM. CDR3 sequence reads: CASSPPAGMNTEAFF. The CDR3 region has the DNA TGTGCCAGCAGTCCCCCTGCAGGGATGAACACTGAAGCTTTCTTT.

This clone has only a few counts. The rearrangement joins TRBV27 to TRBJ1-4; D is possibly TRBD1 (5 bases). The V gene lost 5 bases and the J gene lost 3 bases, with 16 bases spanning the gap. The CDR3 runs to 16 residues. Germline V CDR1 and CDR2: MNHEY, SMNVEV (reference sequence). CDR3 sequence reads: CASSQNAGLPNEKLFF. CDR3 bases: TGTGCCAGCAGTCAGAATGCAGGGCTCCCTAATGAAAAACTGTTTTTT.